At least ten counts were recorded for the clone carrying this TCR beta chain. Its antigen is undetermined. The sample is drawn from a study of response to subunit inactivated influenza vaccine. TCRdb called the RT-PCR reads again in MiXCR, with one record for every CDR3 protein. The sample yields roughly 570,000 distinct CDR3 sequences, roughly 13% seen once. Study-wide results and limits: It was suggested by the authors that few new T cells are recruited by each seasonal influenza vaccination.

The sequencing here drew on PBMCs from blood, taken 35 to 45 days after vaccination. This sequence was found in a man in his fifties who received an inactivated influenza vaccine.

For the CDR3, the DNA is TGTGTAAAACTCACACGACCATCCTACGAGCAGTACTTC. Protein: CVKLTRPSYEQYF. The chain carries TRBV6-8 and TRBJ2-7; no clear D gene. The CDR3 extends over 13 amino acids. Germline V gene lookup returns CDR1 MNHGY and CDR2 SAAAGT.